The source of this T cell receptor beta chain is a study of blood T cell repertoires in COVID-19. TCRdb keeps only in-frame clones here, not all; method: immunoSEQ multiplex PCR. The sample has around 310,000 clones; 90% are singletons. Germline V gene lookup returns CDR1 MDHEN and CDR2 SYDVKM. The ends lost 5 bases at V and 0 bases at J; junction bases unmatched: 8. The CDR3 runs 16 residues. The sequenced sample was peripheral blood. The sequence derives from a woman aged 35 to 49 with COVID-19, enrolled during active disease. V is TRBV28 and J is TRBJ2-3; 7 bases match TRBD2. The CDR3: CASSTREGMSTDTQYF. The CDR3 nucleotides are TGTGCCAGCAGTACGAGGGAGGGTATGAGCACAGATACGCAGTATTTT.